Listed here are 5 T cell receptor beta chains from one sample, sequenced in a study of T cell changes during pregnancy in multiple sclerosis (dated by TCRdb to the late 2010s). Library generation was performed with the immunoSEQ multiplex PCR assay. Sourced from immuneACCESS, this table was stored by TCRdb with only in-frame sequences that have V and J called. A share of the clones is absent; for the studies checked, an unresolved V gene accounts for under half, and the remainder has no known explanation. For this sample there are 95,000 to 150,000 clones; approximately 93% appear just once. Less than 7.5% of the sample rests with the top ten. The material was peripheral blood, obtained before pregnancy. These receptors all stem from a female donor with multiple sclerosis, enrolled in a pregnancy study.

The chain links TRBV19 to TRBJ1-5; tentative D call: TRBD1 (6 bases). Trimming cost V 6 bases and J 7 bases, with 13 bases left between them. CDR1 and CDR2 (germline): LNHDA, SQIVND (reference sequence). CDR3 size: 13 residues. CDR3 amino acids: CASRRTVGQPQHF. The CDR3 DNA follows: TGTGCCAGTAGGAGGACAGTCGGGCAGCCCCAGCATTTT. Together with reference TRBV19 and TRBJ1-5, the CDR3 gives the full variable domain: DGGITQSPKYLFRKEGQNVTLSCEQNLNHDAMYWYRQDPGQGLRLIYYSQIVNDFQKGDIAEGYSVSREKKESFPLTVTSAQKNPTAFYLCASRRTVGQPQHFGDGTRLSIL.

The rearrangement links TRBV27 to TRBJ1-1; no firm D call. The CDR3 has 13 amino acids. V was trimmed by 0 bases and J by 6 bases, leaving 8 bases between them. The germline gives CDR1 MNHEY, CDR2 SMNVEV (reference sequence). For the CDR3, the DNA is TGTGCCAGCAGTTTATCCGGCAGGTCTGAAGCTTTCTTT. Encoded protein: CASSLSGRSEAFF.

The CDR3, as DNA: TGTGCCAGCTCACCCGGGACAGGGGTGGGAACTGAAGCTTTCTTT. Translated, it gives CASSPGTGVGTEAFF. V is TRBV18 and J is TRBJ1-1, with 10 bases that match TRBD1. V trimming: 3 bases; J trimming: 5 bases; junction bases outside the gene matches: 6. CDR1 is KGHSH, CDR2 LQKENI, per germline. The CDR3 has 15 amino acids.

This chain connects TRBV5-1 to TRBJ1-6; the D gene is possibly TRBD1 (6 bases). This CDR3 has 16 amino acids. The germline gives CDR1 SGHRS, CDR2 YFSETQ. With 0 bases removed from V and 7 bases from J, the gap between germline ends came to 14 bases. The CDR3 DNA reads TGCGCCAGCAGCTTGGGAGGGGCAGGGACAAATTCACCCCTCCACTTT. This translates into CASSLGGAGTNSPLHF. The whole variable domain, remainder taken from reference TRBV5-1 and TRBJ1-6, is KAGVTQTPRYLIKTRGQQVTLSCSPISGHRSVSWYQQTPGQGLQFLFEYFSETQRNKGNFPGRFSGRQFSNSRSEMNVSTLELGDSALYLCASSLGGAGTNSPLHFGNGTRLTVT.

This clone has a single count. The chain has TRBV6-6 and TRBJ1-5, with 7 bases aligning to TRBD1. The CDR3 covers 15 residues. Germline lookup yields CDR1 MNHNY and CDR2 SVGAGI (reference sequence). V lost 3 bases to trimming and J lost 2 bases; unmatched junction nucleotides: 4. The CDR3 spells CASSYSGQGNQPQHF. As DNA, the CDR3 is TGTGCCAGCAGTTATTCTGGACAGGGCAATCAGCCCCAGCATTTT.